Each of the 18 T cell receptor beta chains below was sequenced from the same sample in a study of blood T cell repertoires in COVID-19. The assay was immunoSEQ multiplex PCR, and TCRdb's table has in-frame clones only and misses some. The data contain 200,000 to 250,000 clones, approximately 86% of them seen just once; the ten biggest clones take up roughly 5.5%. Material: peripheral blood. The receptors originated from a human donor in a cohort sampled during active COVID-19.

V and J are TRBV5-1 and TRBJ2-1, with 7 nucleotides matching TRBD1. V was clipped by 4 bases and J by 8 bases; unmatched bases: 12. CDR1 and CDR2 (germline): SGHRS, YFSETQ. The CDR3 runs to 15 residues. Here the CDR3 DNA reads TGCGCCAGCAGCGAAAAGGGGGCGCGGAGCGATGAGCAGTTCTTC. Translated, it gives CASSEKGARSDEQFF.

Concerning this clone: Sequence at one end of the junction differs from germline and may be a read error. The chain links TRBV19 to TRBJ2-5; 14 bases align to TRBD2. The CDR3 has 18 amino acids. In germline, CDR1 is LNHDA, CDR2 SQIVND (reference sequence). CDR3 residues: CASSARTSGRFGRETQYF. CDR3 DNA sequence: TGTGCCAGTAGTGCAAGGACTAGCGGGAGGTTTGGCAGAGAGACGCAGTACTTC.

Here the CDR3 DNA reads TGTGCCAGCAGAACAGGGGCTGGCCTGAACTCTGGGGCCAACGTCCTGACTTTC. It specifies CASRTGAGLNSGANVLTF. This chain joins TRBV28 and TRBJ2-6; TRBD1 aligns across 7 bases. The V segment lost 6 bases and the J segment 0 bases; nucleotides outside the gene matches: 11. Germline CDR1 MDHEN, CDR2 SYDVKM. The CDR3 length is 18 residues.

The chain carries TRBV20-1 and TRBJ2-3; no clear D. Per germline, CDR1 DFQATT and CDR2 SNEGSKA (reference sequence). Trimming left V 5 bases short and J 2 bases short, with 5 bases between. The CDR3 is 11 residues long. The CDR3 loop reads CSAPNTDTQYF. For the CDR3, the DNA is TGCAGTGCTCCTAACACAGATACGCAGTATTTT.

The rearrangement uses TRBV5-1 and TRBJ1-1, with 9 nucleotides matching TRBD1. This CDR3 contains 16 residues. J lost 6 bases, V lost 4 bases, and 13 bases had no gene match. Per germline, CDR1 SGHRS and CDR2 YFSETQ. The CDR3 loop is CASSPSGTGLRSEAFF. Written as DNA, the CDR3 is TGCGCCAGCAGCCCCTCCGGGACAGGGCTGAGGTCTGAAGCTTTCTTT.

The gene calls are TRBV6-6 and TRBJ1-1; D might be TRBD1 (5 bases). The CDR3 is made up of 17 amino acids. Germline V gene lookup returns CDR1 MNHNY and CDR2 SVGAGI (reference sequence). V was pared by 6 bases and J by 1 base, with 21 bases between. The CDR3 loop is CASSRRRTRIGNTEAFF. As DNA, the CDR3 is TGTGCCAGCAGCCGACGAAGGACACGTATAGGGAACACTGAAGCTTTCTTT.

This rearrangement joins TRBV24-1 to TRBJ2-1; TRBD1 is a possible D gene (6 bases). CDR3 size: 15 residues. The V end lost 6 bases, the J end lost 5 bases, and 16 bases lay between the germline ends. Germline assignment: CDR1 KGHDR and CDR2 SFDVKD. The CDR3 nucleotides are TGTGCCACCAGTAATGGCAGGGGATTTAACAATGAGCAGTTCTTC. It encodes CATSNGRGFNNEQFF.

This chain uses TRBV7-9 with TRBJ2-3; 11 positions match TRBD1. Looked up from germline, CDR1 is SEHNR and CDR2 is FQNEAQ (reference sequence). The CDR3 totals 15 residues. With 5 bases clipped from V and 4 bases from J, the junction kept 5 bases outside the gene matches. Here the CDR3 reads CASSPGTGGSDTQYF. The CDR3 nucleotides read TGTGCCAGCAGCCCCGGGACAGGGGGTTCAGATACGCAGTATTTT.

The chain's CDR3 is CASSQQEGLAGKETQYF. The CDR3 bases are TGCGCCAGCAGCCAACAAGAGGGCCTAGCGGGGAAAGAGACCCAGTACTTC. The chain recombines TRBV4-1 with TRBJ2-5, with 9 bases that match TRBD2. The J segment lost 3 bases and the V segment lost 2 bases, leaving 10 bases of the junction unmatched. In germline, CDR1 is MGHRA, CDR2 YSYEKL. This CDR3 is built from 17 residues.

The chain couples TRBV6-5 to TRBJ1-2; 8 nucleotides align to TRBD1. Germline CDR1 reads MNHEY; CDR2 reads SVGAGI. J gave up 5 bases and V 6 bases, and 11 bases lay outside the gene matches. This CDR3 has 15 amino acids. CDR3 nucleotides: TGTGCCAGCAGACCCGACGGACAGGGTCGATATGGCTACACCTTC. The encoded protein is CASRPDGQGRYGYTF.

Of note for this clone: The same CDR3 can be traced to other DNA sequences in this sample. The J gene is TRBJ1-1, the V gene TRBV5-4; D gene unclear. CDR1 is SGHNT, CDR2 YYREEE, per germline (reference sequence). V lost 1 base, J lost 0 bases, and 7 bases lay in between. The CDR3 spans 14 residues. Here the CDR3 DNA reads TGTGCCAGCAGCTTGCCCGGTTTGAACACTGAAGCTTTCTTT. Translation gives CASSLPGLNTEAFF.

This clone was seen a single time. The DNA of the CDR3 is TGTGCCAGCAGCCAAGATAGGAGCTCAGAAGGAGATACGCAGTATTTT. Amino acid sequence: CASSQDRSSEGDTQYF. The V call is TRBV14, the J call TRBJ2-3; D is uncertain. The length of the CDR3 is 16 residues. Germline lookup yields CDR1 SGHDN and CDR2 FVKESK. Trimming cost V 0 bases and J 5 bases, with 15 bases left between them.

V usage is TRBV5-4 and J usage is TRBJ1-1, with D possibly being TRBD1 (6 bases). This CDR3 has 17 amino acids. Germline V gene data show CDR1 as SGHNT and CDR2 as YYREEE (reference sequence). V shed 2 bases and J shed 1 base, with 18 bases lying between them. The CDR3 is CASSLGTLTWGNTEAFF. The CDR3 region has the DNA TGTGCCAGCAGCTTAGGGACATTAACGTGGGGGAACACTGAAGCTTTCTTT.

CDR3 sequence: CASSAPTDRVIRYEQYF. The CDR3 nucleotides are TGTGCCAGCAGTGCACCCACAGACAGGGTGATACGCTACGAGCAGTACTTC. The chain combines TRBV25-1 with TRBJ2-7; 7 bases match TRBD1. The CDR3 has 17 residues. In germline, CDR1 is MGHDK, CDR2 SYGVNS. V lost 4 bases, J lost 3 bases, and 15 bases stayed unmatched.

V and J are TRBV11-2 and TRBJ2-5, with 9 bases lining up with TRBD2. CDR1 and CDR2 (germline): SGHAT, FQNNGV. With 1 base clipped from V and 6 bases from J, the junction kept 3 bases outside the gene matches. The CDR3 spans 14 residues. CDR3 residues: CASSLVSGGKTQYF. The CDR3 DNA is TGTGCCAGCAGCTTAGTTAGCGGGGGTAAGACCCAGTACTTC.

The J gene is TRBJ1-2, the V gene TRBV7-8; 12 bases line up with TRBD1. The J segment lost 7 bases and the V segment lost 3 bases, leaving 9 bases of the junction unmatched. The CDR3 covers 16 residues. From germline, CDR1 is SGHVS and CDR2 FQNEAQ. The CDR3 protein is CASSLTGTGGSGGYTF. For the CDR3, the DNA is TGTGCCAGCAGCTTGACTGGGACAGGGGGCTCAGGTGGCTACACCTTC. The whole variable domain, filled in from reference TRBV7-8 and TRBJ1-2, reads GAGVSQSPRYKVAKRGQDVALRCDPISGHVSLFWYQQALGQGPEFLTYFQNEAQLDKSGLPSDRFFAERPEGSVSTLKIQRTQQEDSAVYLCASSLTGTGGSGGYTFGSGTRLTVV.

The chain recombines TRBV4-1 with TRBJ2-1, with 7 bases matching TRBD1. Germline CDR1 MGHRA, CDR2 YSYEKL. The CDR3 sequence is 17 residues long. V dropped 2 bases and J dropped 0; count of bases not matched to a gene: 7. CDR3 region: CASSQRDRTYSYNEQFF. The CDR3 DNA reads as TGCGCCAGCAGCCAAAGGGACAGAACATACTCCTACAATGAGCAGTTCTTC.

In DNA, the CDR3 is TGTGCCAGCAGCTCGACAGGACAATATGGCTACACCTTC. Encoded protein: CASSSTGQYGYTF. The rearrangement uses TRBV7-2 and TRBJ1-2, with D perhaps matching TRBD1 (6 bases). V was clipped by 4 bases and J by 5 bases, with 11 bases between them. Germline loops: CDR1 SGHTA, CDR2 FQGNSA. The CDR3 length is 13 residues.